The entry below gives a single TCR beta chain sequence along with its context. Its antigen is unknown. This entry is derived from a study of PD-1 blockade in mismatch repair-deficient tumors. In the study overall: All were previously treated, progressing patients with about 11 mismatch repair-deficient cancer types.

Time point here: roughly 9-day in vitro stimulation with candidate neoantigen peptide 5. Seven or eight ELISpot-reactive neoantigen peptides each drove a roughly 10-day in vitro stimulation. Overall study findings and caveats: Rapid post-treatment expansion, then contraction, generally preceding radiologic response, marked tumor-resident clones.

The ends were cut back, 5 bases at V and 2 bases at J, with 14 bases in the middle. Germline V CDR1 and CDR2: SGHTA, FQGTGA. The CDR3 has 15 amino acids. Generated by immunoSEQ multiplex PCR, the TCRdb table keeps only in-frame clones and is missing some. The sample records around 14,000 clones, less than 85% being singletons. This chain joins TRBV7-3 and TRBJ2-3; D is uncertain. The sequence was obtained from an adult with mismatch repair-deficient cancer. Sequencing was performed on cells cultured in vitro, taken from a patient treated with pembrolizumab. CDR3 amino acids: CASSPWASTTDTQYF. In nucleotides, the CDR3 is TGTGCCAGCAGCCCCTGGGCTAGTACCACAGATACGCAGTATTTT. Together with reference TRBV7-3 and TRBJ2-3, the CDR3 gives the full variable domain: GAGVSQTPSNKVTEKGKYVELRCDPISGHTALYWYRQSLGQGPEFLIYFQGTGAADDSGLPNDRFFAVRPEGSVSTLKIQRTERGDSAVYLCASSPWASTTDTQYFGPGTRLTVL.